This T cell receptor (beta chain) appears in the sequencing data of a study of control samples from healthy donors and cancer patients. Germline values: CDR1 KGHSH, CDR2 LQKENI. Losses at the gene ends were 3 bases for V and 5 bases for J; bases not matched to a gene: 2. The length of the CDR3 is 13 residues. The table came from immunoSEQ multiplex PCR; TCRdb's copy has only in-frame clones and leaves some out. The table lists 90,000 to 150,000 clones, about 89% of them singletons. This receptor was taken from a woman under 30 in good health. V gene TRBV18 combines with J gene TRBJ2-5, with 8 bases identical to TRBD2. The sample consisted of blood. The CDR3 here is CASSPIAGETQYF. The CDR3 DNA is TGTGCCAGCTCACCCATAGCGGGGGAGACCCAGTACTTC. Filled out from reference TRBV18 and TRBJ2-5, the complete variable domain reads NAGVMQNPRHLVRRRGQEARLRCSPMKGHSHVYWYRQLPEEGLKFMVYLQKENIIDESGMPKERFSAEFPKEGPSILRIQQVVRGDSAAYFCASSPIAGETQYFGPGTRLLVL.